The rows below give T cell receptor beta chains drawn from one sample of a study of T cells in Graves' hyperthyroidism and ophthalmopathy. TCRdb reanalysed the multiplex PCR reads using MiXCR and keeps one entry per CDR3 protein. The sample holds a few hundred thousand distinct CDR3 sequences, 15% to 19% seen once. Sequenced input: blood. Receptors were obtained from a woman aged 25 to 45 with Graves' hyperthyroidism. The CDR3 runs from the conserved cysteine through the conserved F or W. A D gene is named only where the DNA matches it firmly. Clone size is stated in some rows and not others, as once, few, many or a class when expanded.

cdr3_nt: TGTGCCAGCCGGGAGAGGACCAATGAGCAGTTCTTC
cdr3_aa: CASRERTNEQFF
v_call: TRBV28
clone_size: -
d_call: -
j_call: TRBJ2-1

cdr3_nt: TGTGCCAGCAAATTGCGGACAGGGAGAGATGAAAAACTGTTTTTT
cdr3_aa: CASKLRTGRDEKLFF
v_call: TRBV2
clone_size: few
d_call: TRBD1
j_call: TRBJ1-4

cdr3_nt: TGTGCCAGCAGCCAAGACACTTGGTCCGGGCGGGGAACTGAAGCTTTCTTT
cdr3_aa: CASSQDTWSGRGTEAFF
v_call: TRBV3-1
clone_size: many
d_call: -
j_call: TRBJ1-1

cdr3_nt: TGTGCCAGCAGTTTTAGACTAGCGGGAGTCACCGGGGAGCTGTTTTTT
cdr3_aa: CASSFRLAGVTGELFF
v_call: TRBV12-3/TRBV12-4
clone_size: many
d_call: TRBD2
j_call: TRBJ2-2

cdr3_nt: TGCAGCGTTGCAATTCTAGCGGGGGGAGAGACCCAGTACTTC
cdr3_aa: CSVAILAGGETQYF
v_call: TRBV29-1
clone_size: few
d_call: TRBD2
j_call: TRBJ2-5

cdr3_nt: TGTGCCTGGAGTGTAGGGCTAGGGATCGAGCAGTACTTC
cdr3_aa: CAWSVGLGIEQYF
v_call: TRBV30
clone_size: -
d_call: -
j_call: TRBJ2-7

cdr3_nt: TGTGCCAGCAGCCCTAGCGTACCCTCTGGAAACACCATATATTTT
cdr3_aa: CASSPSVPSGNTIYF
v_call: TRBV9
clone_size: -
d_call: -
j_call: TRBJ1-3

cdr3_nt: TGCAGTGCTAGAGGCCCCTACAGGGATACGCAGTATTTT
cdr3_aa: CSARGPYRDTQYF
v_call: TRBV20-1
clone_size: many
d_call: -
j_call: TRBJ2-3

cdr3_nt: TGTGCCAGCAGCCAAGCCGCGGGTCCTTTTCTTTTCGGGAATGGCTACACCTTC
cdr3_aa: CASSQAAGPFLFGNGYTF
v_call: TRBV14
clone_size: few
d_call: -
j_call: TRBJ1-2

cdr3_nt: TGTGTCAGCAGCATTAACTGGGGGAACTATGGCTACACCTTC
cdr3_aa: CVSSINWGNYGYTF
v_call: TRBV7-2
clone_size: -
d_call: -
j_call: TRBJ1-2

cdr3_nt: TGCGCCAGCAGCCGATTACAGGGGACCCTGACTTTCTTT
cdr3_aa: CASSRLQGTLTFF
v_call: TRBV4-1
clone_size: few
d_call: TRBD1
j_call: TRBJ1-1

cdr3_nt: TGCGCCAGCAGCGGCGGGGTTGTGAGAGACCCGCTCTACAATGAGCAGTTCTTC
cdr3_aa: CASSGGVVRDPLYNEQFF
v_call: TRBV10-1
clone_size: -
d_call: -
j_call: TRBJ2-1

cdr3_nt: TGCGCCAGCAGTCAACTCAGGGGCGAACTCTACGAGCAGTACTTC
cdr3_aa: CASSQLRGELYEQYF
v_call: TRBV4-1
clone_size: many
d_call: -
j_call: TRBJ2-7

cdr3_nt: TGTGCCATCCAGCGGGAGGGGAGGGCTGAGCAGTTCTTC
cdr3_aa: CAIQREGRAEQFF
v_call: TRBV2
clone_size: many
d_call: TRBD2
j_call: TRBJ2-1

cdr3_nt: TGCAGTGCTAAGACTAGCGGGGTGGGGGGTAGCACAGATACGCAGTATTTT
cdr3_aa: CSAKTSGVGGSTDTQYF
v_call: TRBV20-1
clone_size: -
d_call: TRBD2
j_call: TRBJ2-3

cdr3_nt: TGTGCCATCAGAAACGGACAGGGTAATTCACCCCTCCACTTT
cdr3_aa: CAIRNGQGNSPLHF
v_call: TRBV10-3
clone_size: few
d_call: TRBD1
j_call: TRBJ1-6

cdr3_nt: TGTGCCTGGAGTGTTCTACAGATATCTAACTATGGCTACACCTTC
cdr3_aa: CAWSVLQISNYGYTF
v_call: TRBV30
clone_size: many
d_call: -
j_call: TRBJ1-2

cdr3_nt: TGTGCCAGCAGCCAAGCTCAGGCAGGCTCCTACGAGCAGTACTTC
cdr3_aa: CASSQAQAGSYEQYF
v_call: TRBV14
clone_size: few
d_call: -
j_call: TRBJ2-7

cdr3_nt: TGTGCCAGCAGTCGGACAGGGGCTGGCTACACCTTC
cdr3_aa: CASSRTGAGYTF
v_call: TRBV27
clone_size: many
d_call: TRBD1
j_call: TRBJ1-2

cdr3_nt: TGTGCCAGCAGCTTGGCGGGAAGGAGGGATACGCAGTATTTT
cdr3_aa: CASSLAGRRDTQYF
v_call: TRBV5-4
clone_size: few
d_call: -
j_call: TRBJ2-3

cdr3_nt: TGTGCCAGCAGCTTAGTGGGAGCGGTTGACGAGCAGTACTTC
cdr3_aa: CASSLVGAVDEQYF
v_call: TRBV7-2
clone_size: -
d_call: -
j_call: TRBJ2-7

cdr3_nt: TGCGCCAGCAGCTTGGGGACTAGCGGGAGTACATATGAGCAGTTCTTC
cdr3_aa: CASSLGTSGSTYEQFF
v_call: TRBV5-1
clone_size: few
d_call: TRBD2
j_call: TRBJ2-1

cdr3_nt: TGTGCCAGAGGGCAGGGACGGGGAGGCAATCAGCCCCAGCATTTT
cdr3_aa: CARGQGRGGNQPQHF
v_call: TRBV2
clone_size: -
d_call: -
j_call: TRBJ1-5

cdr3_nt: TGTGCCAGCAGCCAATTGACCGGAAGGAATGAAAAACTGTTTTTT
cdr3_aa: CASSQLTGRNEKLFF
v_call: TRBV7-6
clone_size: few
d_call: -
j_call: TRBJ1-4

cdr3_nt: TGTGCCAGCAGCCCGGAAGCGACACTCTCCTACGAGCAGTACTTC
cdr3_aa: CASSPEATLSYEQYF
v_call: TRBV7-9
clone_size: many
d_call: -
j_call: TRBJ2-7

cdr3_nt: TGCAGTGCTTGGGGGGCTGGCAATCAGCCCCAGCATTTT
cdr3_aa: CSAWGAGNQPQHF
v_call: TRBV20-1
clone_size: many
d_call: -
j_call: TRBJ1-5

cdr3_nt: TGTGCCAGTAAAGCTGGGATAGGGGGTCAGCCCCAGCATTTT
cdr3_aa: CASKAGIGGQPQHF
v_call: TRBV19
clone_size: -
d_call: -
j_call: TRBJ1-5

cdr3_nt: TGCGCCAGCAGTTCGGCGGGAGGGTTAATCTACGAGCAGTACTTC
cdr3_aa: CASSSAGGLIYEQYF
v_call: TRBV5-1
clone_size: many
d_call: TRBD2
j_call: TRBJ2-7

cdr3_nt: TGCAGTGCCCCGGGCCCTAACTATGGCTACACCTTC
cdr3_aa: CSAPGPNYGYTF
v_call: TRBV20-1
clone_size: many
d_call: -
j_call: TRBJ1-2

cdr3_nt: TGTGCCAGCAACACTTATCTATTTATTCTTAGCACAGATACGCAGTATTTT
cdr3_aa: CASNTYLFILSTDTQYF
v_call: TRBV27
clone_size: few
d_call: -
j_call: TRBJ2-3

cdr3_nt: TGTGCCACCCGCTGGAACACTGAAGCTTTCTTT
cdr3_aa: CATRWNTEAFF
v_call: TRBV28
clone_size: many
d_call: -
j_call: TRBJ1-1

cdr3_nt: TGTGCCTGGAGTGTTCGGGAAAGCTCCTACAATGAGCAGTTCTTC
cdr3_aa: CAWSVRESSYNEQFF
v_call: TRBV30
clone_size: -
d_call: -
j_call: TRBJ2-1

cdr3_nt: TGTGCCACAGGATATGGACAGGGTATGGCCGGGGAGCTGTTTTTT
cdr3_aa: CATGYGQGMAGELFF
v_call: TRBV13
clone_size: many
d_call: TRBD1
j_call: TRBJ2-2

cdr3_nt: TGCGCCAGCAGCTCGGTATTTGCGGGACTCTCCTACAATGAGCAGTTCTTC
cdr3_aa: CASSSVFAGLSYNEQFF
v_call: TRBV4-1
clone_size: many
d_call: -
j_call: TRBJ2-1

cdr3_nt: TGTGCCAGCAACATTCGAACAGGGGGAGGCACTGAAGCTTTCTTT
cdr3_aa: CASNIRTGGGTEAFF
v_call: TRBV7-8
clone_size: -
d_call: TRBD1
j_call: TRBJ1-1

cdr3_nt: TGTGCCAGCAGTCGGGGACAGCGTGCAACTAATGAAAAACTGTTTTTT
cdr3_aa: CASSRGQRATNEKLFF
v_call: TRBV12-3/TRBV12-4
clone_size: many
d_call: TRBD1
j_call: TRBJ1-4

cdr3_nt: TGCGCCAGCAGCGGTGGACAGCTATATGGCTACACCTTC
cdr3_aa: CASSGGQLYGYTF
v_call: TRBV5-1
clone_size: many
d_call: -
j_call: TRBJ1-2

cdr3_nt: TGTGCCAGCAGCCCCGGCGTACAATTGGGTGAGCAGTTCTTC
cdr3_aa: CASSPGVQLGEQFF
v_call: TRBV7-2
clone_size: -
d_call: -
j_call: TRBJ2-1

cdr3_nt: TGTGCCAGCAGTTCGGACAGGATTCGGACTAGCGGGAGGAAAGGTTGGAATGAGCAGTTCTTC
cdr3_aa: CASSSDRIRTSGRKGWNEQFF
v_call: TRBV7-9
clone_size: once
d_call: TRBD2
j_call: TRBJ2-1

cdr3_nt: TGTGCCACCAGTGAAACCCCCACTAGTGCTGAGCAGTTCTTC
cdr3_aa: CATSETPTSAEQFF
v_call: TRBV24-1
clone_size: few
d_call: -
j_call: TRBJ2-1

cdr3_nt: TGCAGCGTGACTAGCGGGAGAGGCACAGATACGCAGTATTTT
cdr3_aa: CSVTSGRGTDTQYF
v_call: TRBV29-1
clone_size: many
d_call: TRBD2
j_call: TRBJ2-3

cdr3_nt: TGTGCCAGCAGCTTCCAAGCGGGAAGACGGGGCCCAGATACGCAGTATTTT
cdr3_aa: CASSFQAGRRGPDTQYF
v_call: TRBV5-6
clone_size: many
d_call: TRBD2
j_call: TRBJ2-3

cdr3_nt: TGTGCCAGCAGCTTAGTGCCAACTAGGGGTGACGAGCAGTTCTTC
cdr3_aa: CASSLVPTRGDEQFF
v_call: TRBV7-9
clone_size: few
d_call: -
j_call: TRBJ2-1

cdr3_nt: TGTGCCAGCAGTTACGTGGTGGGGGTCGACGGCTACACCTTC
cdr3_aa: CASSYVVGVDGYTF
v_call: TRBV6-5
clone_size: many
d_call: -
j_call: TRBJ1-2

cdr3_nt: TGTGCCAGCAGCGTAGGGCTAGCGGGAGAGAGATTGACCGGGGAGCTGTTTTTT
cdr3_aa: CASSVGLAGERLTGELFF
v_call: TRBV9
clone_size: many
d_call: TRBD2
j_call: TRBJ2-2